Following are 13 T cell receptor beta chains from one sample sequenced in a study of T-cell memory formation after mild COVID-19. MiXCR, applied by TCRdb to the 5' RACE reads, yields one record per CDR3 protein. Here the sample spans around 340,000 distinct CDR3 sequences, 20% to 25% being singletons. Sequenced material: PBMCs or a T cell subset sorted from them (not recorded which). Receptors were obtained from an adult woman who had mild COVID-19 (a few samples of this study predate the infection). Cell type and time point are not known.

This clonotype was counted a few times. This chain connects TRBV6-2 or TRBV6-3 to TRBJ1-5, with D possibly matching TRBD1 (5 bases). The V end lost 5 bases, the J end lost 7 bases, and 15 bases lay between the germline ends. CDR1 and CDR2 (germline): MNHEY, SVGEGT. There are 14 residues in the CDR3. The CDR3, as DNA: TGTGCCAGCAGTATGGCAGGGTCGGGCCAGCCCCAGCATTTT. This gives the protein CASSMAGSGQPQHF.

This clonotype was seen a handful of times. The chain carries TRBV11-2 and TRBJ2-1; 8 bases are a match to TRBD2. Trimming cost V 0 bases and J 3 bases; bases outside gene matches: 10. CDR3 length equals 18 residues. CDR1 SGHAT and CDR2 FQNNGV come from the germline V gene. CDR3 loop: CASSLDPPGGAIYNEQFF. CDR3 in DNA: TGTGCCAGCAGCTTAGACCCACCGGGAGGGGCCATCTACAATGAGCAGTTCTTC.

This clonotype was observed a few times. V gene TRBV7-9 combines with J gene TRBJ1-1, with 10 bases fitting TRBD1. CDR1 is SEHNR and CDR2 is FQNEAQ in the germline V gene (reference sequence). V lost 2 bases, J lost 6 bases, and 6 bases stayed unmatched. The CDR3 has 15 amino acids. CDR3 loop: CASSLRGQGNSEAFF. The CDR3 DNA sequence: TGTGCCAGCAGCTTAAGGGGACAGGGGAATTCTGAAGCTTTCTTT.

The genes are TRBV29-1 and TRBJ1-2; 8 positions agree with TRBD1. From germline, CDR1 is SQVTM and CDR2 ANQGSEA. V was pared by 7 bases and J by 2 bases, with 12 bases of the junction left unmatched. This CDR3 has 15 amino acids. This CDR3 reads CSAERAGGWNYGYTF. CDR3 DNA: TGCAGCGCCGAAAGGGCAGGGGGCTGGAACTATGGCTACACCTTC.

CDR3 sequence: CASSQDWLAGVKSTDTQYF. The CDR3 DNA is TGTGCCAGCAGCCAAGATTGGCTAGCGGGGGTCAAGAGCACAGATACGCAGTATTTT. This chain links TRBV3-1 with TRBJ2-3, with 10 bases that match TRBD2. CDR3 length: 19 residues. V gave up 0 bases and J gave up 0 bases; unmatched junction bases: 9. Germline assignment: CDR1 LGHDT and CDR2 YNNKEL (reference sequence).

The CDR3 loop reads CASSLAGQGPSEQYF. CDR3 bases: TGTGCCAGCAGCTTAGCCGGACAGGGCCCCTCCGAGCAGTACTTC. This chain uses TRBV7-6 with TRBJ2-7, with 8 bases lining up with TRBD1. V shed 0 bases and J 6 bases; nucleotides not matched to a gene: 7. CDR1 SGHVS and CDR2 FNYEAQ come from the germline V gene. This CDR3 is built from 15 residues.

This clonotype appeared a single time. The CDR3 DNA reads TGTGCCAGCAGCCCCGGTCGCAAGCAGTTCTTC. The encoded protein is CASSPGRKQFF. J is TRBJ2-1 and V is TRBV3-1; D not resolved. Germline V gene sequence: CDR1 LGHDT, CDR2 YNNKEL (reference sequence). The CDR3 is 11 residues long. V lost 4 bases and J lost 11, with 9 bases in between.

The V and J genes are TRBV5-1 and TRBJ1-3, with no clear D. CDR3 length: 16 amino acids. Trimming removed 0 bases at V and 5 bases at J, with 15 bases between. Germline V CDR1 and CDR2: SGHRS, YFSETQ. CDR3 nucleotide sequence: TGCGCCAGCAGCTTGGAGATGATGAATCTCCGAAACACCATATATTTT. Protein: CASSLEMMNLRNTIYF.

This clonotype was seen a handful of times. The chain couples TRBV12-3 or TRBV12-4 to TRBJ2-3, with TRBD1 matching over 7 bases. CDR3 length: 15 residues. The V gene end was trimmed by 5 bases and the J gene end by 0 bases; junction bases not matched to a gene: 5. The CDR3 bases are TGTGCCAGCAGTCTAACAGGGGATAGCACAGATACGCAGTATTTT. It translates to CASSLTGDSTDTQYF.

There are many counts of this clonotype. This chain connects TRBV7-3 to TRBJ2-7; D is possibly TRBD2 (6 bases). The V end lost 4 bases, the J end lost 6 bases, and 13 bases lay between the germline ends. The germline CDR1 and CDR2 sequences are SGHTA and FQGTGA. CDR3 length equals 13 residues. The CDR3 bases are TGTGCCAGCAGCTCCGTCTCGGGACTCGAGCAGTACTTC. This codes for CASSSVSGLEQYF.

This chain links TRBV9 with TRBJ1-1, with TRBD1 as a possible D gene (5 bases). Trimming left V 0 bases short and J 1 base short, with 10 bases between. Looked up from germline, CDR1 is SGDLS and CDR2 is YYNGEE. There are 15 residues in the CDR3. The DNA of the CDR3 is TGTGCCAGCAGCGTAGGAGGGGTAGGGAACACTGAAGCTTTCTTT. As protein: CASSVGGVGNTEAFF.

This clonotype was detected a few times. The chain employs TRBV7-2 and TRBJ1-1; 7 nucleotides align to TRBD1. CDR1 is SGHTA, CDR2 FQGNSA, per germline. V dropped 7 bases and J dropped 0; count of bases not matched to a gene: 8. The CDR3 totals 15 residues. CDR3 region: CASTVRQGVNTEAFF. In nucleotides, the CDR3 is TGTGCCAGCACCGTCCGACAGGGTGTGAACACTGAAGCTTTCTTT. The whole variable domain, filled in from reference TRBV7-2 and TRBJ1-1, reads GAGVSQSPSNKVTEKGKDVELRCDPISGHTALYWYRQSLGQGLEFLIYFQGNSAPDKSGLPSDRFSAERTGGSVSTLTIQRTQQEDSAVYLCASTVRQGVNTEAFFGQGTRLTVV.

This clonotype was counted a few times. V and J are TRBV3-1 and TRBJ2-1, with D possibly TRBD2 on 6 matching bases. The V end lost 4 bases, the J end lost 5 bases, and 12 bases lay between the germline ends. The CDR3 totals 14 residues. Germline lookup yields CDR1 LGHDT and CDR2 YNNKEL (reference sequence). The CDR3 reads CASSPLAFDNEQFF. For the CDR3, the DNA is TGTGCCAGCAGCCCTCTAGCGTTCGACAATGAGCAGTTCTTC.